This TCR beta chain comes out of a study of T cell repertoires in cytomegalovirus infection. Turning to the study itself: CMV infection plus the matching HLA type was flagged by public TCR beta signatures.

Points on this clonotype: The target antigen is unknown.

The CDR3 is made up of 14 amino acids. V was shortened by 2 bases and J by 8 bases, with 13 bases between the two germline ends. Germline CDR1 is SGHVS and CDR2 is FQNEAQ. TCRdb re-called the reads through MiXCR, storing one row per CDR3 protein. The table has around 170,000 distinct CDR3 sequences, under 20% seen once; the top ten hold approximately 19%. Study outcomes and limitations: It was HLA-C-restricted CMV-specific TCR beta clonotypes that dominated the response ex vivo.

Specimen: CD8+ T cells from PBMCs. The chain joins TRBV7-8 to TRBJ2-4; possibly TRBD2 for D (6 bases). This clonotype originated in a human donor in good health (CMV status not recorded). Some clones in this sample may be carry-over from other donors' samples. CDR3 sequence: CASSLYPRRDIQYF. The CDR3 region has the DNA TGTGCCAGCAGCTTATACCCTCGGAGGGACATTCAGTACTTC.